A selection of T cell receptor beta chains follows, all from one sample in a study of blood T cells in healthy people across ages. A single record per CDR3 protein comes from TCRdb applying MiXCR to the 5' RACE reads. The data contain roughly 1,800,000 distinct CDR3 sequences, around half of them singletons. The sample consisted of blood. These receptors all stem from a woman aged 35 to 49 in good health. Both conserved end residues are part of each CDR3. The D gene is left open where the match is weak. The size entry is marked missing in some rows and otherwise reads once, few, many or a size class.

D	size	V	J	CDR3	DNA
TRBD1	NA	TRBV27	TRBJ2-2	CASSLRLRQGNTGELFF	TGTGCCAGCAGTTTACGCCTCCGACAGGGGAACACCGGGGAGCTGTTTTTT
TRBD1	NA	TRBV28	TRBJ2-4	CASSSPKTGKENIQYF	TGTGCCAGCAGTTCCCCCAAGACAGGGAAGGAAAACATTCAGTACTTC
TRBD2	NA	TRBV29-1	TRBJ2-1	CSVETQTSGLPEQFF	TGCAGCGTTGAAACCCAGACTAGCGGACTACCGGAGCAGTTCTTC
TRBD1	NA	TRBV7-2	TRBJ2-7	CASSLVAGTGSIYEQYF	TGTGCCAGCAGCTTAGTAGCAGGGACAGGTTCGATCTACGAGCAGTACTTC
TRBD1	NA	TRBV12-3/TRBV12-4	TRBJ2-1	CASRHPGQGGNEQFF	TGTGCCAGCAGGCATCCGGGACAGGGTGGTAATGAGCAGTTCTTC
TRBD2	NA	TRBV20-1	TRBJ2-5	CSAPGLAGVRQETQYF	TGCAGTGCCCCGGGACTAGCGGGGGTGAGGCAAGAGACCCAGTACTTC
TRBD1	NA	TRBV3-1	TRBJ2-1	CASSFWTGEQFF	TGTGCCAGCAGCTTCTGGACAGGCGAGCAGTTCTTC
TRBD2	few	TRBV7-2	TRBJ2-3	CASRPGLGGTDTQYF	TGTGCCAGCAGGCCAGGACTAGGAGGCACAGATACGCAGTATTTT
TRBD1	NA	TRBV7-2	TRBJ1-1	CASSSPNRGTEAFF	TGTGCCAGCAGCTCTCCCAACAGGGGCACTGAAGCTTTCTTT
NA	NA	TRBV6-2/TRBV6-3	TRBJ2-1	CASSYIAEQFF	TGTGCCAGCAGTTACATAGCGGAGCAGTTCTTC
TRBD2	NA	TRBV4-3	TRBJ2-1	CASSQNSGGAGNEQFF	TGCGCCAGCAGCCAAAATAGCGGGGGGGCCGGCAATGAGCAGTTCTTC
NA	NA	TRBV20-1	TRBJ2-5	CSAAKGDSQETQYF	TGCAGTGCCGCAAAGGGGGATTCACAAGAGACCCAGTACTTC
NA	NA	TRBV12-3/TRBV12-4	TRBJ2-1	CASILGGLTYNEQFF	NA
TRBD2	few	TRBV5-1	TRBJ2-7	CASSLVAPLAGGWEQYF	TGCGCCAGCAGCTTGGTTGCCCCTCTAGCGGGGGGTTGGGAGCAGTACTTC
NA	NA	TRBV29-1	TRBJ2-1	CSVDGLVDVQFF	TGCAGCGTCGATGGCTTAGTTGATGTTCAGTTCTTC
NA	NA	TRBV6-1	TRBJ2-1	CASSEQKLETQFF	TGTGCCAGCAGTGAGCAAAAGCTGGAGACCCAGTTCTTC
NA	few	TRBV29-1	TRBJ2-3	CSVALVGTSTDTQYF	TGCAGCGTTGCTCTAGTGGGGACTAGCACAGATACGCAGTATTTT
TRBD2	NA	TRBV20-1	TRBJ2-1	CSARNLAGGSSYNEQFF	TGCAGTGCTAGGAATCTAGCGGGAGGAAGCTCCTACAATGAGCAGTTCTTC
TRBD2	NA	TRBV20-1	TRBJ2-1	CSARVGSGVYNEQFF	TGCAGTGCTAGAGTTGGGAGCGGGGTCTACAATGAGCAGTTCTTC
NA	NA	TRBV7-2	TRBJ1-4	CASSLGRYREAREKLFF	TGTGCCAGCAGCTTAGGGCGGTACAGGGAAGCTAGGGAAAAACTGTTTTTT
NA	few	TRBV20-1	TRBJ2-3	CSARDHGQTTDTQYF	TGCAGTGCTAGAGATCACGGACAGACCACAGATACGCAGTATTTT
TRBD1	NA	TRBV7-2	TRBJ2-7	CASSFLGQGGEQYF	TGTGCCAGCAGCTTTTTAGGACAGGGGGGCGAGCAGTACTTC
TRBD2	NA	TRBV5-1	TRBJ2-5	CASSLTSGVKETQYF	TGCGCCAGCAGCTTGACTAGCGGGGTAAAAGAGACCCAGTACTTC
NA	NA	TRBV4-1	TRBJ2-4	CASSQDEVWTGGSVAKNIQYF	TGCGCCAGCAGCCAAGATGAGGTTTGGACAGGAGGGTCGGTAGCCAAAAACATTCAGTACTTC
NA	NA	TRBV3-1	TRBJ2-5	CASSHQRETQYF	TGTGCCAGCAGCCATCAGAGGGAGACCCAGTACTTC
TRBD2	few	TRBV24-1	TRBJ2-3	CATSDPRLAGVNSDTQYF	TGTGCCACCAGTGACCCGCGACTAGCGGGAGTCAATTCAGATACGCAGTATTTT
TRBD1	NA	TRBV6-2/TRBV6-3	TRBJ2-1	CASSGTGGRNEQFF	TGTGCCAGCTCCGGGACAGGGGGCCGCAATGAGCAGTTCTTC
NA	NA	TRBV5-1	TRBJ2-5	CASSLRDPETQYF	TGCGCCAGCAGCTTAAGGGATCCGGAGACCCAGTACTTC
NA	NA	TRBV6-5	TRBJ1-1	CASSYRRVGVNTEAFF	TGTGCCAGCAGTTACAGGAGGGTTGGGGTGAACACTGAAGCTTTCTTT
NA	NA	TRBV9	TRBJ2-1	CASSVGRTTNNEQFF	TGTGCCAGCAGCGTAGGAAGGACTACTAACAATGAGCAGTTCTTC
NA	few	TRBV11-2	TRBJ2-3	CASSLAVGADGTDTQYF	TGTGCCAGCAGCTTAGCTGTCGGGGCAGACGGCACAGATACGCAGTATTTT
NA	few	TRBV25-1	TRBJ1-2	CASSEFTGWGGYTF	TGTGCCAGCAGTGAATTCACAGGGTGGGGAGGCTACACCTTC
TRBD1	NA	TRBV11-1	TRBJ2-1	CASRPPGQGFYNEQFF	TGTGCCAGCAGGCCCCCGGGACAGGGGTTCTACAATGAGCAGTTCTTC
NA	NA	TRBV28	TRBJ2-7	CASSLSWGALNEQYF	TGTGCCAGCAGTTTAAGTTGGGGGGCCTTGAACGAGCAGTACTTC
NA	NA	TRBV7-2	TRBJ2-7	CASSLVTTTYEQYF	TGTGCCAGCAGCTTAGTGACGACAACCTACGAGCAGTACTTC
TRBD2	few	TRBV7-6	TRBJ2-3	CASSLGTSAADTQYF	TGTGCCAGCAGCCTAGGGACTAGCGCAGCAGATACGCAGTATTTT
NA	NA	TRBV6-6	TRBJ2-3	CALRSYSTDTQYF	TGTGCCCTCCGGTCCTATAGCACAGATACGCAGTATTTT
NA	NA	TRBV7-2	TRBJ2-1	CASSTTGIGTHEQFF	TGTGCCAGCAGCACAACCGGGATAGGGACTCATGAGCAGTTCTTC
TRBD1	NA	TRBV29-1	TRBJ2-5	CSVTGPYVKETQYF	TGCAGCGTGACAGGGCCCTACGTAAAAGAGACCCAGTACTTC
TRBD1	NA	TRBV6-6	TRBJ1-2	CASSYSETQGANYGYTF	TGTGCCAGCAGTTACTCCGAAACACAGGGGGCCAACTATGGCTACACCTTC
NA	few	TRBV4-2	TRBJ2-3	CASSQDRAGLPGDTQYF	TGTGCCAGCAGCCAAGATAGAGCGGGCCTACCGGGAGATACGCAGTATTTT